This paragraph covers one T cell receptor (beta chain) sequence. Sequencing ends 3 residues short of the CDR3 end; the germline J gene provides the rest. These data come from a study of T cells in women clearing cervical HPV infection. TCRdb's table, derived via immunoSEQ multiplex PCR, lists solely in-frame clones and lacks some. The specimen's table records fewer than 40,000 clones. Trimming took 4 bases from V and 1 from J; bases not matched to a gene: 3. This CDR3 has 15 amino acids. Germline V gives CDR1 LNHDA, CDR2 SQIVND (reference sequence). All donors had a single incident cervical HPV16 infection, not prevalent.

This TCR derives from a woman between 18 and 70 years old with a cervical HPV16 infection that either progressed to CIN3+ or cleared (not recorded which). The sequenced sample consisted of blood buffy coat. The V call is TRBV19, the J call TRBJ2-3; 9 positions match TRBD2. Here the CDR3 reads CASSTQREGTDTQYF. The part of the CDR3 DNA that was read is TGTGCCAGTAGTACTCAGCGGGAGGGCACAGATACG. Full variable domain (outside the CDR3, taken from reference TRBV19 and TRBJ2-3): DGGITQSPKYLFRKEGQNVTLSCEQNLNHDAMYWYRQDPGQGLRLIYYSQIVNDFQKGDIAEGYSVSREKKESFPLTVTSAQKNPTAFYLCASSTQREGTDTQYFGPGTRLTVL.